This TCR beta chain was profiled in a study of T-cell memory formation after mild COVID-19. Looking at the study overall: TCR clustering was largely donor specific.

Constant-segment primers served in 5'RACE that generated TCR alpha and TCR beta cDNA libraries bearing sample barcodes and UMIs. TCRdb re-called the 5' RACE reads through MiXCR, storing one row per CDR3 protein. This table holds 470,000 or so distinct CDR3 sequences, 15% to 20% found once. A few counts support this clonotype. The CDR3 runs to 15 residues. Trimming pared 1 base from V and 4 bases from J, leaving 12 bases between. Germline loops: CDR1 SGHNT, CDR2 YYREEE (reference sequence). The clonotype originates from an adult woman who had mild COVID-19 (a few samples of this study predate the infection). Cell type and time point are not known. The sample was PBMCs or a T cell subset sorted from them (not recorded which). J is TRBJ1-5 and V is TRBV5-4; D unresolved. The CDR3 DNA reads as TGTGCCAGCAGCTTGACGCAGGACCCTAATCAGCCCCAGCATTTT. Protein sequence: CASSLTQDPNQPQHF.